The 3 T cell receptor beta chains reported below all come from one sample, sequenced in a study of blood T cells in healthy people across ages. Together with a sample-barcoded 5' primer, a J-beta primer mix was included in a second PCR lasting roughly 7 to 11 cycles. TCRdb itself ran the 5' RACE reads through MiXCR, one entry per CDR3 protein. The sample yields nearly 800,000 distinct CDR3 sequences, 20% to 25% seen once. This sample was shared with a second study, whose subject was T cells of mothers and their children.

The sequencing input was blood. These receptors were taken from a boy younger than 18 in good health.

V and J are TRBV4-3 and TRBJ2-5; 13 bases fit TRBD2. Losses at the gene ends were 0 bases for V and 6 bases for J; bases not matched to a gene: 1. The CDR3 has 15 residues. Germline V gene lookup returns CDR1 LGHNA and CDR2 YSLEER. CDR3 loop: CASSQEGLAGKTQYF. The CDR3, as DNA: TGCGCCAGCAGCCAAGAGGGACTAGCGGGGAAGACCCAGTACTTC.

This sequence joins TRBV27 and TRBJ2-4, with TRBD1 matching 7 bases. CDR1 MNHEY and CDR2 SMNVEV come from the germline V gene (reference sequence). V gave up 3 bases and J gave up 15 bases; unmatched junction bases: 8. The CDR3 length is 12 residues. Written as DNA, the CDR3 is TGTGCCAGCAGTTTGGGTGGGGACAGTTGGTACTTC. Translating gives CASSLGGDSWYF.

This clonotype was counted only a few times. A much larger clone differs from this one at a single base, so this may be a read error. The chain links TRBV7-9 to TRBJ2-7; 7 bases align to TRBD1. Germline CDR1 is SEHNR and CDR2 is FQNEAQ (reference sequence). The CDR3 has 14 amino acids. With 5 bases clipped from V and 0 bases from J, the junction kept 4 bases outside the gene matches. CDR3 bases: TGTGCCAGCAGCACCCGGGACAGCTCCTACGAGCAGTACTTC. It codes for CASSTRDSSYEQYF.